Presented here are 28 T cell receptor beta chains from one specimen sequenced in a study of CD8 T cells in Susac syndrome (dated by TCRdb to about 2019). The receptor library was made with the immunoSEQ multiplex PCR assay. RNA was extracted using the RNeasy kit, and roughly 0.45 to 1 microgram was reverse transcribed with random hexamers. TCRdb reran the public reads through fastp at Q25 and MiXCR, keeping productive beta chains. A single entry per CDR3 protein holds the most common genes and DNA from its merged rows. This sample has around 180,000 distinct CDR3 sequences in its table, and about 95% of those were observed once. Jointly, the top ten make up 0.15% to 0.2% of the sample. The sequencing sample was made of CD8+ T cells from PBMCs. The source is a human donor with multiple sclerosis.

This clonotype is a singleton in its sample. The chain uses TRBV29-1 and TRBJ2-3; no definite D call. Germline V gives CDR1 SQVTM, CDR2 ANQGSEA. V was shortened by 4 bases and J by 8 bases, with 10 bases between the two germline ends. The CDR3 is made up of 11 amino acids. The CDR3 reads CSVVAKGTQYF. CDR3 in DNA: TGCAGCGTTGTGGCGAAGGGTACGCAGTATTTT.

The J gene is TRBJ1-1, the V gene TRBV27, with TRBD1 as a possible D gene (5 bases). The CDR3 is 15 amino acids. V gave up 0 bases and J gave up 2 bases, with 10 bases separating them. Germline lookup yields CDR1 MNHEY and CDR2 SMNVEV (reference sequence). CDR3 protein: CASSLSKGLNTEAFF. For the CDR3, the DNA is TGTGCCAGCAGTTTATCTAAGGGGTTAAACACTGAAGCTTTCTTT.

V gene TRBV6-6 combines with J gene TRBJ1-5; 8 nucleotides align to TRBD1. The V and J ends lost 2 bases and 3 bases, in that order; junction bases with no gene match: 3. The CDR3 spans 15 residues. Germline V gives CDR1 MNHNY, CDR2 SVGAGI (reference sequence). The CDR3 region has the DNA TGTGCCAGCAGTTACCCGGACAGGGCCAATCAGCCCCAGCATTTT. It is translated as CASSYPDRANQPQHF.

This chain connects TRBV7-9 to TRBJ2-3, with a possible D match to TRBD2 (6 bases). Looked up from germline, CDR1 is SEHNR and CDR2 is FQNEAQ (reference sequence). This CDR3 has 14 amino acids. Trimming shortened V by 2 bases and J by 1 base, and 7 bases separated the two germline ends. CDR3 DNA: TGTGCCAGCAGCTTAAAGCGGGGCACAGATACGCAGTATTTT. Translation: CASSLKRGTDTQYF.

V and J are TRBV27 and TRBJ2-3; 7 bases agree with TRBD2. After removal of 5 bases from V and 1 base from J, the junction contained 3 bases not matched to a gene. The germline V gene encodes CDR1 MNHEY and CDR2 SMNVEV (reference sequence). The CDR3 is 14 residues long. In DNA, the CDR3 is TGTGCCAGCAGTGATGGGGGGGGCACAGATACGCAGTATTTT. Encoded protein: CASSDGGGTDTQYF.

The V call is TRBV7-9, the J call TRBJ1-2; D remains ambiguous. The CDR3 covers 14 residues. Germline CDR1 SEHNR, CDR2 FQNEAQ (reference sequence). Between the trimmed V and J ends, which lost 5 bases and 2 bases, there was a span of 12 bases. The CDR3 coding sequence is TGTGCCAGCAGCCTCGGGCCGGTCAACTATGGCTACACCTTC. It translates to CASSLGPVNYGYTF.

This chain joins TRBV15 and TRBJ2-7, with D tentatively TRBD2 (5 bases). The germline CDR1 and CDR2 sequences are LNHNV and YYDKDF (reference sequence). V dropped 5 bases and J dropped 3 bases, with 11 bases sitting between them. There are 13 residues in the CDR3. In nucleotides, the CDR3 is TGTGCCACCAGCGAGGGCAGGCTCTACGAGCAGTACTTC. It translates to CATSEGRLYEQYF.

This chain joins TRBV7-8 and TRBJ2-7, with TRBD2 identical over 8 bases. Germline CDR1 SGHVS, CDR2 FQNEAQ. This CDR3 has 13 amino acids. The ends lost 9 bases at V and 2 bases at J; junction bases unmatched: 6. The CDR3 DNA reads TGTGCCAGTCGGGGACTAGTCCCCTACGAGCAGTACTTC. As protein: CASRGLVPYEQYF. Based on the CDR3 plus reference TRBV7-8 and TRBJ2-7, the full variable domain is GAGVSQSPRYKVAKRGQDVALRCDPISGHVSLFWYQQALGQGPEFLTYFQNEAQLDKSGLPSDRFFAERPEGSVSTLKIQRTQQEDSAVYLCASRGLVPYEQYFGPGTRLTVT.

This chain joins TRBV12-5 and TRBJ1-2; D not certain. The CDR3 runs to 15 residues. The germline V and J ends were trimmed by 6 bases and 1 base, with 15 bases remaining between them. Germline CDR1 and CDR2: LGHNT and FRNRAP. In DNA, the CDR3 is TGTGCTAGTGGCCCCCCCCGGACGGTTAACTATGGCTACACCTTC. Translating gives CASGPPRTVNYGYTF.

CDR3 bases: TGTGCCACCAGCAGTGGGGGACAGGCCGGGGAGACCCAGTACTTC. Residues: CATSSGGQAGETQYF. The J gene is TRBJ2-5, the V gene TRBV15; TRBD1 agrees at 8 bases. The trim removed 3 bases at V and 5 bases at J, leaving 8 bases unmatched. The germline V gene encodes CDR1 LNHNV and CDR2 YYDKDF (reference sequence). This CDR3 contains 15 residues.

This chain's CDR3 is CSARVDLAERDTQYF. The DNA of the CDR3 is TGCAGTGCTAGAGTAGACCTAGCGGAGAGAGATACGCAGTATTTT. The rearrangement joins TRBV20-1 to TRBJ2-3; TRBD2 aligns across 7 bases. The CDR3 covers 15 residues. From germline, CDR1 is DFQATT and CDR2 SNEGSKA (reference sequence). After removal of 1 base from V and 5 bases from J, the junction contained 9 bases not matched to a gene.

CDR3 nucleotides: TGTGCCAGCAGCCAAGACCCCGGGACTAGCGGAGTGAGGGGCACCTACGAGCAGTACTTC. Its translation: CASSQDPGTSGVRGTYEQYF. The chain joins TRBV4-2 to TRBJ2-7; TRBD2 matches at 11 bases. Losses at the gene ends were 0 bases for V and 2 bases for J; bases not matched to a gene: 15. CDR1 and CDR2 from the germline V gene are LGHNA and YNFKEQ. The CDR3 has 20 amino acids.

The chain has TRBV20-1 and TRBJ2-1; 13 bases are shared with TRBD2. V shed 1 base, J shed 14 bases, and the junction held 5 bases outside the gene matches. Germline lookup yields CDR1 DFQATT and CDR2 SNEGSKA (reference sequence). The CDR3 extends over 13 amino acids. CDR3 DNA sequence: TGCAGTGCTAGAGGGGCACTAGCGGGAGGGGAGTTCTTC. Protein sequence: CSARGALAGGEFF.

The chain links TRBV12-5 to TRBJ1-5; no definite D call. Germline V gene sequence: CDR1 LGHNT, CDR2 FRNRAP. The length of the CDR3 is 15 residues. Deletions cut 3 bases from V and 0 bases from J, with 9 bases between. CDR3 nucleotides: TGTGCTAGTGGTTTAGGGCAATCTAGCAATCAGCCCCAGCATTTT. Translation: CASGLGQSSNQPQHF.

This clonotype has a single count. J is TRBJ1-1 and V is TRBV15; D is perhaps TRBD1 (5 bases). V lost 2 bases, J lost 9 bases, and 10 bases lay in between. CDR1 is LNHNV and CDR2 is YYDKDF in the germline V gene (reference sequence). The CDR3 runs to 12 residues. This CDR3 is CATSRLTGQAFF. CDR3 sequence (DNA): TGTGCCACCAGCAGATTGACGGGGCAAGCTTTCTTT.

This sequence joins TRBV9 and TRBJ2-1; D is tentatively TRBD1 or TRBD2 (6 bases each). This CDR3 spans 15 amino acids. Trimming took 0 bases from V and 6 from J, leaving 13 bases between them. Germline loops: CDR1 SGDLS, CDR2 YYNGEE. CDR3 sequence: CASSVVGGPGNEQFF. CDR3 sequence (DNA): TGTGCCAGCAGCGTAGTGGGGGGCCCAGGCAATGAGCAGTTCTTC.

V usage is TRBV9 and J usage is TRBJ1-5, with D possibly matching TRBD1 (5 bases). The V and J ends lost 0 bases and 6 bases respectively, with 13 bases between them. CDR3 size: 15 residues. Germline V gene data show CDR1 as SGDLS and CDR2 as YYNGEE. CDR3 nucleotide sequence: TGTGCCAGCAGCGTAGGTGGGGTTGGGGGTCAGCCCCAGCATTTT. As protein: CASSVGGVGGQPQHF.

The chain carries TRBV6-4 and TRBJ2-3, with 10 nucleotides matching TRBD1. CDR1 MRHNA and CDR2 SNTAGT come from the germline V gene. Trimming at V came to 6 bases and at J to 4 bases, leaving 7 bases not matched to a gene. The CDR3 contains 15 residues. CDR3 coding DNA: TGTGCCAGCAGCGCCGGGACAGGGGACGCAGATACGCAGTATTTT. Translating gives CASSAGTGDADTQYF.

The rearrangement joins TRBV20-1 to TRBJ2-1, with D possibly matching TRBD2 (5 bases). This CDR3 has 16 residues. Germline CDR1 reads DFQATT; CDR2 reads SNEGSKA (reference sequence). V lost 0 bases and J lost 5, with 17 bases in between. The CDR3: CSARDLAGIDNNEQFF. The CDR3 DNA reads as TGCAGTGCTAGAGATCTGGCCGGGATCGATAACAATGAGCAGTTCTTC.

This CDR3 is CASSGTGNEQYF. The CDR3 nucleotides are TGTGCCAGCAGCGGCACAGGGAACGAGCAGTACTTC. The chain combines TRBV9 with TRBJ2-7, with D possibly being TRBD1 (6 bases). Trimming pared 3 bases from V and 5 bases from J, leaving 9 bases between. CDR1 is SGDLS and CDR2 is YYNGEE in the germline V gene. The CDR3 is 12 amino acids.

The chain links TRBV20-1 to TRBJ2-2; 9 nucleotides agree with TRBD1. In germline, CDR1 is DFQATT, CDR2 SNEGSKA (reference sequence). V dropped 0 bases and J dropped 6; count of bases not matched to a gene: 11. The CDR3 covers 17 residues. The DNA for the CDR3 is TGCAGTGCTAGAGATCCCTCCGGGACAGGGCGGTCCGGGGAGCTGTTTTTT. The encoded protein is CSARDPSGTGRSGELFF.

The chain has TRBV9 and TRBJ2-5; 8 nucleotides align to TRBD2. Germline V gives CDR1 SGDLS, CDR2 YYNGEE. CDR3 length: 15 amino acids. With 3 bases clipped from V and 4 bases from J, the junction kept 8 bases outside the gene matches. In DNA, the CDR3 is TGTGCCAGCAGCGCCCCCGGGACTAGTCGAGAGACCCAGTACTTC. Its translation is CASSAPGTSRETQYF.

This clonotype was observed a single time. This sequence joins TRBV28 and TRBJ2-3; 7 nucleotides align to TRBD2. CDR1 and CDR2 from the germline V gene are MDHEN and SYDVKM. The trim removed 7 bases at V and 9 bases at J, leaving 4 bases unmatched. This CDR3 region has 11 residues. The CDR3 coding sequence is TGTGCCAGCAATTGGGGGGGGACGCAGTATTTT. Amino acid sequence: CASNWGGTQYF.

The chain carries TRBV28 and TRBJ2-7, with 9 positions matching TRBD1. V was clipped by 5 bases and J by 5 bases; unmatched bases: 13. From germline, CDR1 is MDHEN and CDR2 SYDVKM. The CDR3 contains 16 residues. CDR3 region: CASSRGQGLFIDEQYF. As DNA, the CDR3 is TGTGCCAGCAGTAGGGGACAGGGCCTTTTCATCGACGAGCAGTACTTC.

This chain connects TRBV6-5 to TRBJ1-5, with D possibly TRBD1 on 5 matching bases. The CDR3 is 14 residues long. Trimming took 2 bases from V and 4 from J, leaving 9 bases between them. From germline, CDR1 is MNHEY and CDR2 SVGAGI. The CDR3 region has the DNA TGTGCCAGCAGTTACGCAGAGGGGAATCAGCCCCAGCATTTT. Protein: CASSYAEGNQPQHF.

This sequence joins TRBV29-1 and TRBJ1-5; 9 bases match TRBD1. CDR1 is SQVTM and CDR2 is ANQGSEA in the germline V gene. V trimming: 6 bases; J trimming: 13 bases; junction bases outside the gene matches: 7. The CDR3 runs to 11 residues. CDR3 sequence (DNA): TGCAGCGTCACGACAGGGGGAGGGCAGCATTTT. Protein product: CSVTTGGGQHF.

The rearrangement links TRBV28 to TRBJ2-1; perhaps TRBD2 as D (6 bases). With 4 bases removed from V and 9 bases from J, the gap between germline ends came to 16 bases. CDR1 is MDHEN and CDR2 is SYDVKM in the germline V gene. The CDR3 consists of 14 residues. CDR3 nucleotide sequence: TGTGCCAGCAGTTGGGGGGTGCAGGGTGTTGAGCAGTTCTTC. Protein product: CASSWGVQGVEQFF.

V and J are TRBV12-3 or TRBV12-4 and TRBJ1-1, with 9 bases that match TRBD1. Trimming removed 3 bases from V and 2 bases from J; junction bases left unmatched: 4. This CDR3 comprises 15 residues. The CDR3 bases are TGTGCCAGCAGTTTTCAGGGACAGGGTAACACTGAAGCTTTCTTT. Its protein is CASSFQGQGNTEAFF.